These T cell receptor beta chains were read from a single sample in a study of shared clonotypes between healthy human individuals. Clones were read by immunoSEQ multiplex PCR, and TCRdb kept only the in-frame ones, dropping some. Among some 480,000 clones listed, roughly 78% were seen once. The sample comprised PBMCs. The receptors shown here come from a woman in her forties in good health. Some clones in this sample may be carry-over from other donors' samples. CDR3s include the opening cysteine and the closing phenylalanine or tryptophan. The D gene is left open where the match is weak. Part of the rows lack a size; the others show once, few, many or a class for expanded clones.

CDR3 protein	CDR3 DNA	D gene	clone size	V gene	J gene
CASSLGSGSYEQYF	TGTGCCAGCAGCTTGGGCAGCGGGAGTTACGAGCAGTACTTC	TRBD2	-	TRBV5-4	TRBJ2-7
CASSLGTASTGTEAFF	TGTGCCAGCAGCTTAGGCACAGCCTCGACGGGCACTGAAGCTTTCTTT	-	-	TRBV7-2	TRBJ1-1
CSASISVGGYTF	TGCAGCGCCAGTATCTCCGTAGGGGGCTACACCTTC	-	-	TRBV29-1	TRBJ1-2
CASSLAPNTDTQYF	TGTGCCAGCAGCTTAGCACCAAACACAGATACGCAGTATTTT	-	few	TRBV7-2	TRBJ2-3
CASSVGLAGYEQYF	TGTGCCAGCAGCGTAGGTTTAGCCGGCTACGAGCAGTACTTC	-	-	TRBV9	TRBJ2-7
CASSFTPSYEQYF	TGTGCCAGCAGTTTCACGCCCTCCTACGAGCAGTACTTC	-	-	TRBV28	TRBJ2-7
CASSQDSLSGNTIYF	TGTGCCAGCAGCCAAGATTCCCTCTCTGGAAACACCATATATTTT	-	-	TRBV4-2	TRBJ1-3
CASSAGDTSWDTEAFF	TGCGCCAGCAGCGCCGGGGACACCTCCTGGGACACTGAAGCTTTCTTT	-	few	TRBV5-1	TRBJ1-1
CASSPRTIGEGETQYF	TGTGCCAGCAGTCCCCGGACAATCGGTGAGGGGGAGACCCAGTACTTC	-	many	TRBV28	TRBJ2-5
CASSSGTGGGNEQFF	TGTGCCAGCAGCTCCGGGACAGGGGGGGGTAATGAGCAGTTCTTC	TRBD1	-	TRBV5-4	TRBJ2-1
CASSDPGLAGGNEQFF	TGTGCCAGCAGTGACCCGGGACTAGCGGGGGGAAATGAGCAGTTCTTC	TRBD2	-	TRBV6-1	TRBJ2-1
CGGRSNGELFF	TGTGGAGGGAGATCGAACGGGGAGCTGTTTTTT	-	-	TRBV30	TRBJ2-2
CASSLSGRGTQYF	TGTGCCAGCAGTTTAAGCGGGAGGGGGACCCAGTACTTC	TRBD2	-	TRBV27	TRBJ2-5
CASSPPVDRGRSYEQYF	TGTGCCAGCTCACCCCCCGTCGACAGGGGACGGTCCTACGAGCAGTACTTC	TRBD1	few	TRBV18	TRBJ2-7
CASRPGGEINEKLFF	TGTGCCAGCAGGCCAGGGGGCGAGATTAATGAAAAACTGTTTTTT	TRBD1	-	TRBV6-5	TRBJ1-4
CASSDSGLAGGNEQFF	TGTGCCAGCAGTGACTCAGGACTAGCGGGGGGCAATGAGCAGTTCTTC	TRBD2	-	TRBV6-4	TRBJ2-1
CASSLWDRDYGYTF	TGTGCCAGCAGCTTGTGGGACAGGGATTATGGCTACACCTTC	TRBD1	-	TRBV5-5	TRBJ1-2
CASSGLLYEQYF	TGTGCCAGCAGTGGACTACTCTACGAGCAGTACTTC	-	-	TRBV2	TRBJ2-7
CASSSNPHSGNTIYF	TGTGCCAGCAGCTCCAACCCACACTCTGGAAACACCATATATTTT	-	-	TRBV11-2	TRBJ1-3
CASSLLYGTTEAFF	TGTGCCAGCAGCTTACTATATGGGACCACTGAAGCTTTCTTT	-	-	TRBV7-2	TRBJ1-1
CASSYRMNTEAFF	TGTGCCAGCAGTTACCGTATGAACACTGAAGCTTTCTTT	-	-	TRBV6-5	TRBJ1-1
CASSLSLYTGELFF	TGTGCCAGCAGTTTATCGCTGTACACCGGGGAGCTGTTTTTT	-	-	TRBV27	TRBJ2-2
CASRLEGGNQPQHF	TGCGCCAGCAGGCTGGAGGGGGGCAATCAGCCCCAGCATTTT	-	-	TRBV5-1	TRBJ1-5
CACSAGAYNEQFF	TGTGCCTGTTCTGCGGGAGCCTACAATGAGCAGTTCTTC	TRBD2	few	TRBV15	TRBJ2-1
CASSYSPSGHSYEQYF	TGTGCCAGCAGTTACTCTCCTAGCGGGCACTCCTACGAGCAGTACTTC	TRBD2	-	TRBV6-6	TRBJ2-7
CASSPRGLAGVETQYF	TGTGCCAGCAGCCCCCGGGGACTAGCGGGAGTGGAGACCCAGTACTTC	TRBD2	-	TRBV7-3	TRBJ2-5
CASSSGQGGNTEAFF	TGTGCCAGCAGCTCGGGACAGGGGGGGAACACTGAAGCTTTCTTT	TRBD1	-	TRBV2	TRBJ1-1
CASSLGSGTSSTDTQYF	TGTGCCAGCAGCTTGGGATCCGGGACTAGTAGCACAGATACGCAGTATTTT	TRBD2	-	TRBV7-9	TRBJ2-3
CASSQDPASGSYNEQFF	TGCGCCAGCAGCCAAGATCCAGCTAGCGGCTCCTACAATGAGCAGTTCTTC	TRBD2	-	TRBV4-1	TRBJ2-1
CASSRTQGYSYEQYF	TGCGCCAGCAGCCGTACTCAGGGTTACTCCTACGAGCAGTACTTC	-	-	TRBV4-1	TRBJ2-7
CASTPKGGQIGYTF	TGTGCCAGCACCCCGAAGGGGGGTCAGATTGGCTACACCTTC	-	-	TRBV9	TRBJ1-2
CASSTNRGEQYF	TGTGCCAGCAGCACGAACAGGGGCGAGCAGTACTTC	TRBD1	-	TRBV5-4	TRBJ2-7
CASSEPDRGDNEQFF	TGTGCCAGCAGTGAACCGGACAGGGGCGACAATGAGCAGTTCTTC	TRBD1	-	TRBV25-1	TRBJ2-1
CASSMTGGKSYEQYF	TGTGCCAGCAGCATGACAGGGGGTAAAAGTTACGAGCAGTACTTC	TRBD1	once	TRBV7-2	TRBJ2-7
CASSSPARGTVSGNTIYF	TGTGCCAGCAGCTCTCCCGCGAGAGGGACAGTCTCTGGAAACACCATATATTTT	TRBD1	-	TRBV11-2	TRBJ1-3
CASSLTGTPTGELFF	TGTGCCAGCAGCTTAACGGGGACTCCCACCGGGGAGCTGTTTTTT	-	-	TRBV7-3	TRBJ2-2
CASSSYIRGYNEQFF	TGTGCCAGCAGCTCATACATACGGGGTTACAATGAGCAGTTCTTC	-	-	TRBV11-3	TRBJ2-1
CASSRDRGRGYGYTF	TGTGCCAGCAGCCGAGACAGGGGGCGCGGCTATGGCTACACCTTC	TRBD1	-	TRBV14	TRBJ1-2
CASSLAAYTGELFF	TGTGCCAGCAGCTTAGCGGCCTACACCGGGGAGCTGTTTTTT	-	-	TRBV11-2	TRBJ2-2
CASRRGQGAPYQPQHF	TGTGCCAGCAGACGGGGACAGGGGGCTCCGTATCAGCCCCAGCATTTT	TRBD1	once	TRBV28	TRBJ1-5
CVVTTGSDQPQHF	TGTGTCGTAACCACAGGGTCTGATCAGCCCCAGCATTTT	-	once	TRBV28	TRBJ1-5
CASSALPSYNSPLHF	TGTGCCAGCAGCGCCCTCCCGAGCTATAATTCACCCCTCCACTTT	-	-	TRBV7-2	TRBJ1-6
CASTSLGQGYTF	TGTGCCAGTACCTCCCTTGGACAAGGCTACACCTTC	-	-	TRBV19	TRBJ1-2